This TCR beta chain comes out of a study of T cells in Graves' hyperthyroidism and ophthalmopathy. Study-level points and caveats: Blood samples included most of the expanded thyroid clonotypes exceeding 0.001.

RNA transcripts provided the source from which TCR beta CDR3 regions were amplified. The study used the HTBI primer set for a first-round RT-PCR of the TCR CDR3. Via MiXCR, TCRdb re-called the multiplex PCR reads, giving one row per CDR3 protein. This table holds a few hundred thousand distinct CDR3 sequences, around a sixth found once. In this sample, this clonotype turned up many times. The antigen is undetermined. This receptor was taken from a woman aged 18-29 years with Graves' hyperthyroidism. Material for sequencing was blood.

The CDR3 coding sequence is TGTGCCATCAGTCCTTCACAGGGGCCGAACACTGAAGCTTTCTTT. It yields the protein CAISPSQGPNTEAFF. The chain employs TRBV10-3 and TRBJ1-1, with 7 positions matching TRBD1. The CDR3 consists of 15 residues. V shed 5 bases, J shed 1 base, and the junction held 7 bases outside the gene matches. CDR1 and CDR2 (germline): ENHRY, SYGVKD.